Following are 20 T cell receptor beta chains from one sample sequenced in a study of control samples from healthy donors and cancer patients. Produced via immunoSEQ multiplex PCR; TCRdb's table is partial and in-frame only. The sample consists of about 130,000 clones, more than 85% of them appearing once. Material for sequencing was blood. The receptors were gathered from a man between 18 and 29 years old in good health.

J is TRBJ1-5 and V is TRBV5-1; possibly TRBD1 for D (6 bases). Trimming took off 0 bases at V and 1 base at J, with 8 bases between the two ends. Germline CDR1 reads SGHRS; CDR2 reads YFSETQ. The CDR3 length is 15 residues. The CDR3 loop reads CASSLVGGSNQPQHF. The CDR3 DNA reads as TGCGCCAGCAGCTTGGTAGGGGGGAGCAATCAGCCCCAGCATTTT.

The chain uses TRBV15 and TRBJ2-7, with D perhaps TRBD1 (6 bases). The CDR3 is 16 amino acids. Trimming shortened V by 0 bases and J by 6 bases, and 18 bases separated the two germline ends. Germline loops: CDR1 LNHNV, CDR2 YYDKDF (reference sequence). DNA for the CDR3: TGTGCCACCAGCAGAGAGGGGGCACTCCTAGCCCCCGAGCAGTACTTC. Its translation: CATSREGALLAPEQYF.

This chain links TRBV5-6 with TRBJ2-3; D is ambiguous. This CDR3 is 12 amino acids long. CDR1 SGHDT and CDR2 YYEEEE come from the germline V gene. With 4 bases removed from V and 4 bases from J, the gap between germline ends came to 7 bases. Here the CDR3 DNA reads TGTGCCAGCAGCCGACCGGCAGATACGCAGTATTTT. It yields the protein CASSRPADTQYF.

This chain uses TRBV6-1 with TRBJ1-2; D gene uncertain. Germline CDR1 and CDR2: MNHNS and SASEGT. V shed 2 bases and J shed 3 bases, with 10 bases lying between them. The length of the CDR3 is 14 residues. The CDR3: CASSERVGYYGYTF. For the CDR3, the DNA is TGTGCCAGCAGTGAAAGGGTAGGGTACTATGGCTACACCTTC.

DNA for the CDR3: TGCGCCAGCAGCTCCCTCGTGGGACACCGCCCCTACGAGCAGTACTTC. This translates into CASSSLVGHRPYEQYF. J is TRBJ2-7 and V is TRBV5-1; tentatively, D is TRBD1 (6 bases). The CDR3 loop spans 16 amino acids. Looked up from germline, CDR1 is SGHRS and CDR2 is YFSETQ. The V end lost 3 bases, the J end lost 2 bases, and 18 bases lay between the germline ends.

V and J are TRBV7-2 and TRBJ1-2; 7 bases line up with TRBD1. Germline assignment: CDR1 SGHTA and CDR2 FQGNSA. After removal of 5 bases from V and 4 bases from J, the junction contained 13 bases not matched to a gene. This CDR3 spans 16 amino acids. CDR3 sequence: CASSPQGGPQVYGYTF. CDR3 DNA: TGTGCCAGCAGCCCCCAGGGGGGACCCCAGGTCTATGGCTACACCTTC.

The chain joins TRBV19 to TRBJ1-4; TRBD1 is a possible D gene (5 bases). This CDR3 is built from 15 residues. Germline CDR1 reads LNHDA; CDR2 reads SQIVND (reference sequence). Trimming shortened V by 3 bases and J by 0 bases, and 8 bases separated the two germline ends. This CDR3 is CASSMGTTTNEKLFF. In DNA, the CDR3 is TGTGCCAGTAGTATGGGGACCACAACTAATGAAAAACTGTTTTTT.

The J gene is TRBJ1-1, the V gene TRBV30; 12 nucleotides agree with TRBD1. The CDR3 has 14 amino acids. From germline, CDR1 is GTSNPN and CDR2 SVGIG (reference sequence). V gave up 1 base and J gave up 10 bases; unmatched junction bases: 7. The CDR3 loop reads CAWSGDRGRVAAFF. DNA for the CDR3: TGTGCCTGGAGTGGGGACAGGGGGCGGGTGGCAGCTTTCTTT. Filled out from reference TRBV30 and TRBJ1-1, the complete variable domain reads SQTIHQWPATLVQPVGSPLSLECTVEGTSNPNLYWYRQAAGRGLQLLFYSVGIGQISSEVPQNLSASRPQDRQFILSSKKLLLSDSGFYLCAWSGDRGRVAAFFGQGTRLTVV.

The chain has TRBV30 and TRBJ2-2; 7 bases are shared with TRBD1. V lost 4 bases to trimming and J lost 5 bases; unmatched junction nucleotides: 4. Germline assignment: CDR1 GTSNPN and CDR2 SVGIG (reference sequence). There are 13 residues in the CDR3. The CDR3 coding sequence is TGTGCCTGGATCAGACAGGGTACCGGGGAGCTGTTTTTT. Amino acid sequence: CAWIRQGTGELFF.

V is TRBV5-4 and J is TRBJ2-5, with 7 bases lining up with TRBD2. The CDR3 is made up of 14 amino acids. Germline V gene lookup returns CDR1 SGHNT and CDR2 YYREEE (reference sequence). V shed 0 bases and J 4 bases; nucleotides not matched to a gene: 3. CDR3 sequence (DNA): TGTGCCAGCAGCTTGGCATGGGAGGGAGAGACCCAGTACTTC. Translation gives CASSLAWEGETQYF.

The CDR3 region is CASSQVMRVGGSSYEQYF. CDR3 DNA: TGCGCCAGCAGCCAAGTGATGAGAGTAGGCGGGAGCTCCTACGAGCAGTACTTC. This chain uses TRBV4-1 with TRBJ2-7, with TRBD2 matching over 7 bases. The germline gives CDR1 MGHRA, CDR2 YSYEKL. The CDR3 loop spans 18 amino acids. V lost 1 base and J lost 0; bases outside the gene matches: 12.

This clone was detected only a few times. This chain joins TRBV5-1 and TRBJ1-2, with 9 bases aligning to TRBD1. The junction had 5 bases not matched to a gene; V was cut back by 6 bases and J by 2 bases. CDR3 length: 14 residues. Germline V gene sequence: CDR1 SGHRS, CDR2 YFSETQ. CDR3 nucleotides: TGCGCCAGCACAACGGGACAGGGAAACTATGGCTACACCTTC. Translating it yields CASTTGQGNYGYTF.

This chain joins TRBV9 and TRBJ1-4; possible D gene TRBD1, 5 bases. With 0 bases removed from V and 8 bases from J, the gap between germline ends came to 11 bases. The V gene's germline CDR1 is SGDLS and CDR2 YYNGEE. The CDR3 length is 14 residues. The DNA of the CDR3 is TGTGCCAGCAGCGTAGCGGGGGGTGGGGAAAAACTGTTTTTT. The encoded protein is CASSVAGGGEKLFF.

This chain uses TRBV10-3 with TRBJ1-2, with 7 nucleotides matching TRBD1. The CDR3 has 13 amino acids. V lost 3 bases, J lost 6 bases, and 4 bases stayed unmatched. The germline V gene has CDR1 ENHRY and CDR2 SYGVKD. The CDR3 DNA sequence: TGTGCCATCAGTGACGACAGGGTGGATGGCTACACCTTC. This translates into CAISDDRVDGYTF.

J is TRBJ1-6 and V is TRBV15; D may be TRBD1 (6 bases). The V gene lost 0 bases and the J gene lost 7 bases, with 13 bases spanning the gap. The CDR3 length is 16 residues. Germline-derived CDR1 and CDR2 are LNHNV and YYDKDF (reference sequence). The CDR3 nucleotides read TGTGCCACCAGCAGAGATCGCACAGGGCAAAATTCACCCCTCCACTTT. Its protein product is CATSRDRTGQNSPLHF.

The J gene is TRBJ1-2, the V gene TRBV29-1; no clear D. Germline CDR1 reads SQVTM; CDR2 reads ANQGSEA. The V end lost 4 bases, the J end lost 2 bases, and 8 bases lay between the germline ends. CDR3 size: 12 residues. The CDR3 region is CSVARPNYGYTF. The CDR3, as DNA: TGCAGCGTTGCCAGGCCCAACTATGGCTACACCTTC.

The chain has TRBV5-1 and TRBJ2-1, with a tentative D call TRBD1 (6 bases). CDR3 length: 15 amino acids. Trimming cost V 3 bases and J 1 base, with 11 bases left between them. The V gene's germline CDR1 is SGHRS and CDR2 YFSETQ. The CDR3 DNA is TGCGCCAGCAGCTCAACAGGGCCGTCCTACAATGAGCAGTTCTTC. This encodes CASSSTGPSYNEQFF.

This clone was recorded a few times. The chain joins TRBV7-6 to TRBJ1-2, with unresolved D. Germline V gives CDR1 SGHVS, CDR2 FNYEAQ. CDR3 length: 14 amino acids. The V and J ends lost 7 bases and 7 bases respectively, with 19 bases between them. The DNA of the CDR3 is TGTGCCAGCAACTATCCCCAGGACCTTGTTGGCTACACCTTC. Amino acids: CASNYPQDLVGYTF.

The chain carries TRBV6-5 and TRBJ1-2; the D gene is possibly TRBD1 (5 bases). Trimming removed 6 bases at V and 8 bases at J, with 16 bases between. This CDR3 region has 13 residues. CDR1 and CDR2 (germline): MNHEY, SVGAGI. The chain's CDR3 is CASRFPGSGGYTF. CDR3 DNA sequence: TGTGCCAGCAGGTTCCCAGGGTCAGGGGGCTACACCTTC.

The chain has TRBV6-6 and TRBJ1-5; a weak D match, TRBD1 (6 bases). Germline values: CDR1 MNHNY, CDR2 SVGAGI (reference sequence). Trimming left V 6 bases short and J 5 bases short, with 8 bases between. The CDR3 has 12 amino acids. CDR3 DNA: TGTGCCAGCAGCCCAGGGGATCAGCCCCAGCATTTT. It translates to CASSPGDQPQHF.